Listed here is a single T cell receptor (beta chain). The PCR employed 60 Vbeta primers together with 13 Jbeta primers. The method was immunoSEQ multiplex PCR; TCRdb's version includes in-frame clones alone and lacks a portion of them. The sample lists 95,000 to 150,000 clones, roughly four fifths occurring once. The data originate from a study of cytomegalovirus exposure and HLA in healthy donors. Trimming took off 2 bases at V and 1 base at J, with 12 bases between the two ends. The germline V gene has CDR1 SGDLS and CDR2 YYNGEE. This CDR3 is built from 15 residues. The chain carries TRBV9 and TRBJ2-5; D is perhaps TRBD1 (5 bases). The sequence came from a woman aged 35 to 49 in good health and CMV-seropositive. Sequencing was performed on PBMCs. The CDR3 reads CASSVAGGAQETQYF. The CDR3 DNA sequence: TGTGCCAGCAGCGTGGCAGGTGGGGCCCAAGAGACCCAGTACTTC.